One and the same sample provided the 7 T cell receptor beta chains below, sequenced in a study of human T cells and chemical hapten exposure. Time point denoted: patch test 2, 6 weeks after DPC sensitization. Stated treatment: therapeutic diphenylcyclopropenone sensitization with weekly scalp DPC. TCRdb ran MiXCR on the RACE reads and lists one entry per CDR3 protein. Altogether some 88,000 distinct CDR3 sequences are present, approximately 10% being singletons, with the ten largest covering less than 2.5%. Sequenced here: whole blood, sampled in connection with sensitization to the hapten diphenylcyclopropenone (DPC). These receptor sequences come from a man aged 35 to 55 with alopecia areata. Some clones in this sample may be carry-over from other donors' samples.

V gene TRBV15 combines with J gene TRBJ2-3; D remains ambiguous. The CDR3 consists of 15 residues. Germline CDR1 reads LNHNV; CDR2 reads YYDKDF (reference sequence). The ends were cut back, 0 bases at V and 6 bases at J, with 13 bases in the middle. The CDR3 bases are TGTGCCACCAGCAGAGATTACGCGGCCGGGGATACGCAGTATTTT. Residues: CATSRDYAAGDTQYF. Supplemented by reference TRBV15 and TRBJ2-3, the full variable domain reads DAMVIQNPRYQVTQFGKPVTLSCSQTLNHNVMYWYQQKSSQAPKLLFHYYDKDFNNEADTPDNFQSRRPNTSFCFLDIRSPGLGDTAMYLCATSRDYAAGDTQYFGPGTRLTVL.

This clonotype was recorded many times. The chain has TRBV5-1 and TRBJ2-3; D is perhaps TRBD1 (6 bases). Germline CDR1 and CDR2: SGHRS and YFSETQ. This CDR3 contains 14 residues. Between the trimmed V and J ends, which lost 5 bases and 4 bases, there was a span of 14 bases. This chain's CDR3 is CASSFDRSADTQYF. The DNA for the CDR3 is TGCGCCAGCAGTTTTGACAGGTCTGCAGATACGCAGTATTTT.

This clonotype showed up just a few times. The V and J genes are TRBV14 and TRBJ2-6, with TRBD2 identical over 9 bases. CDR3 length: 17 amino acids. V lost 4 bases, J lost 3 bases, and 7 bases stayed unmatched. CDR1 and CDR2 from the germline V gene are SGHDN and FVKESK. CDR3 protein: CASSRGLAIGGANVLTF. The CDR3 DNA is TGTGCCAGCAGCCGAGGACTAGCGATAGGTGGGGCCAACGTCCTGACTTTC.

In its sample, this clonotype was seen many times. CDR3 loop: CSVVLGSNEKLFF. The CDR3 nucleotides read TGCAGCGTTGTTCTGGGCAGTAATGAAAAACTGTTTTTT. V gene TRBV29-1 combines with J gene TRBJ1-4; D gene unclear. Trimming stripped 4 bases from V and 4 bases from J, with 10 bases between. CDR1 and CDR2 from the germline V gene are SQVTM and ANQGSEA. There are 13 residues in the CDR3.

This clonotype was seen only a few times. The J gene is TRBJ2-3, the V gene TRBV10-3; 7 nucleotides line up with TRBD2. CDR1 is ENHRY, CDR2 SYGVKD, per germline. The CDR3 runs 16 residues. Trimming at V came to 0 bases and at J to 0 bases, leaving 3 bases not matched to a gene. The CDR3 loop is CAISESPSGSTDTQYF. The CDR3, as DNA: TGTGCCATCAGTGAGTCTCCTAGCGGAAGCACAGATACGCAGTATTTT.

The chain uses TRBV28 and TRBJ1-2; 10 bases align to TRBD1. This CDR3 contains 14 residues. CDR1 is MDHEN and CDR2 is SYDVKM in the germline V gene. J gave up 0 bases and V 11 bases, and 6 bases lay outside the gene matches. The CDR3 here is CAGGQGSTNYGYTF. The DNA for the CDR3 is TGTGCCGGGGGACAGGGGTCCACTAACTATGGCTACACCTTC.

The V and J genes are TRBV27 and TRBJ2-1; a weak D match, TRBD1 (7 bases). Germline assignment: CDR1 MNHEY and CDR2 SMNVEV (reference sequence). The CDR3 covers 12 residues. V gave up 5 bases and J gave up 10 bases, with 12 bases separating them. Written as DNA, the CDR3 is TGTGCCAGCAGTGGGCAGGGGGGCGAGCAGTTCTTC. Encoded protein: CASSGQGGEQFF.